Listed here is a single TCR beta chain. This specimen comes from a study of naive and memory T cell subsets. With 7 bases clipped from V and 8 bases from J, the junction kept 10 bases outside the gene matches. Germline V gene lookup returns CDR1 MDHEN and CDR2 SYDVKM. The CDR3 is made up of 14 amino acids. The library had UMIs added by 3' ligation of an oligonucleotide to TCR cDNA. Amplification of ligated cDNA took four PCR rounds with SP2 and nested alpha and beta constant primers. Blood and skin TCR RNA was reverse transcribed with alpha and beta constant primers. TCRdb reanalysed the 5' RACE reads using MiXCR and keeps one entry per CDR3 protein. The sample consists of around 56,000 distinct CDR3 sequences, under 10% of them appearing once.

The chain joins TRBV28 to TRBJ2-2, with 7 nucleotides matching TRBD2. The source of this sequence is a female donor in good health. The CDR3 loop reads CASTQTGRAGELFF. CDR3 bases: TGTGCCAGCACCCAAACGGGGAGGGCGGGGGAGCTGTTTTTT.